Listed below are T cell receptor beta chains from one sample, sequenced in a study of blood T cell repertoires in COVID-19. Repertoires were generated with immunoSEQ multiplex PCR, while TCRdb's copy carries only in-frame clones and drops some. The table includes 160,000 or so clones, 87% detected once. The sequencing sample was made of peripheral blood. These TCRs come from a woman aged 50 to 60 with acute or convalescent COVID-19. Both conserved end residues are part of each CDR3. Fields, in order: V gene, J gene, clone size, D gene, CDR3 DNA, CDR3 protein. A D gene is named only where the DNA matches it firmly. Clone size is given for some rows only: seen once, a few or many times, or a class if the clone is expanded.

v_gene: TRBV7-8; j_gene: TRBJ2-5; abundance: NA; d_gene: NA; CDR3nt: TGTGCCAGCAGCGTAGCAGGGGCCCTCCGGGAGACCCAGTACTTC; CDR3aa: CASSVAGALRETQYF
v_gene: TRBV7-2; j_gene: TRBJ2-7; abundance: NA; d_gene: TRBD1; CDR3nt: TGTGCCAGCAGCCGGACAGGGTACGAGCAGTACTTC; CDR3aa: CASSRTGYEQYF
v_gene: TRBV24-1; j_gene: TRBJ2-1; abundance: NA; d_gene: TRBD1; CDR3nt: TGTGCCACCAGTGATTTGGGACAGGTGGGTACAGGGGAGCAGTTCTTC; CDR3aa: CATSDLGQVGTGEQFF
v_gene: TRBV10-1; j_gene: TRBJ1-6; abundance: NA; d_gene: NA; CDR3nt: TGCGCCAGCAGTGAAACAGGATATAATTCACCCCTCCACTTT; CDR3aa: CASSETGYNSPLHF
v_gene: TRBV3-1/TRBV3-2; j_gene: TRBJ1-1; abundance: NA; d_gene: NA; CDR3nt: TGTGCCAGCAGCCCCCATGGCAGTTCCAACACTGAAGCTTTCTTT; CDR3aa: CASSPHGSSNTEAFF
v_gene: TRBV5-1; j_gene: TRBJ2-2; abundance: once; d_gene: NA; CDR3nt: TGCGCCAGCAGCCCCGGGACTGACCGCGCCGGGGAGCTGTTTTTT; CDR3aa: CASSPGTDRAGELFF
v_gene: TRBV27; j_gene: TRBJ1-5; abundance: NA; d_gene: TRBD1; CDR3nt: TGTGCCAGCAGAACAGACAGGGGCGGACAGCCCCAGCATTTT; CDR3aa: CASRTDRGGQPQHF
v_gene: TRBV7-2; j_gene: TRBJ1-4; abundance: NA; d_gene: TRBD1; CDR3nt: TGTGCCAGCAGCTCTGACAGGGGGGCCGAAAAACTGTTTTTT; CDR3aa: CASSSDRGAEKLFF
v_gene: TRBV5-1; j_gene: TRBJ2-7; abundance: NA; d_gene: TRBD1; CDR3nt: TGCGCCAGCAGCTTGCAAGGGACAGGCCTTTCCTACGAGCAGTACTTC; CDR3aa: CASSLQGTGLSYEQYF
v_gene: TRBV19; j_gene: TRBJ1-3; abundance: once; d_gene: NA; CDR3nt: TGTGCCAGTAGTATTGAGGGCCTCGCTGGAAACACCATATATTTT; CDR3aa: CASSIEGLAGNTIYF
v_gene: TRBV12-5; j_gene: TRBJ1-2; abundance: NA; d_gene: NA; CDR3nt: TGTGCTAGTGGTTTGACCAGGATGGCTAACTATGGCTACACCTTC; CDR3aa: CASGLTRMANYGYTF
v_gene: TRBV18; j_gene: TRBJ2-7; abundance: NA; d_gene: TRBD1; CDR3nt: TGTGCCAGCTCACCAGGGGACAGACCCTACGAGCAGTACTTC; CDR3aa: CASSPGDRPYEQYF
v_gene: TRBV5-1; j_gene: TRBJ1-2; abundance: NA; d_gene: NA; CDR3nt: TGCGCCAGCAGCTTGGCCCCGTCCTATGGCTACACCTTC; CDR3aa: CASSLAPSYGYTF
v_gene: TRBV11-2; j_gene: TRBJ2-1; abundance: NA; d_gene: NA; CDR3nt: TGTGCCAGCAGGGCGGGACAGTTCGATGAGCAGTTCTTC; CDR3aa: CASRAGQFDEQFF
v_gene: TRBV15; j_gene: TRBJ2-3; abundance: NA; d_gene: TRBD2; CDR3nt: TGTGCCACCAGCAGACCCTGGAATATAGCGGGACCCAAGACTAGCACAGATACGCAGTATTTT; CDR3aa: CATSRPWNIAGPKTSTDTQYF
v_gene: TRBV14; j_gene: TRBJ1-2; abundance: NA; d_gene: NA; CDR3nt: TGTGCCAGCAGCCAGCGCACCGGGTCTAACTATGGCTACACCTTC; CDR3aa: CASSQRTGSNYGYTF
v_gene: TRBV9; j_gene: TRBJ2-3; abundance: NA; d_gene: TRBD2; CDR3nt: TGTGCCAGCAGCGGATATAGCGGGGGGGCGACAGATACGCAGTATTTT; CDR3aa: CASSGYSGGATDTQYF
v_gene: TRBV3-1/TRBV3-2; j_gene: TRBJ1-5; abundance: few; d_gene: TRBD1; CDR3nt: TGTGCCAGCAGCCAACGACAGGGACGGGAGCAGCCCCAGCATTTT; CDR3aa: CASSQRQGREQPQHF
v_gene: TRBV5-1; j_gene: TRBJ2-1; abundance: NA; d_gene: NA; CDR3nt: TGCGCCAGCAGAGAGGACAGTTACAATGAGCAGTTCTTC; CDR3aa: CASREDSYNEQFF
v_gene: TRBV18; j_gene: TRBJ1-1; abundance: NA; d_gene: NA; CDR3nt: TGTGCCAGCTCAGCCGCGGGAGAAAATACTGAAGCTTTCTTT; CDR3aa: CASSAAGENTEAFF
v_gene: TRBV11-2; j_gene: TRBJ2-7; abundance: few; d_gene: TRBD1; CDR3nt: TGTGCCAGCAGCCCTGGGACAGGGGGCTGGTACGAGCAGTACTTC; CDR3aa: CASSPGTGGWYEQYF
v_gene: TRBV5-4; j_gene: TRBJ2-1; abundance: NA; d_gene: TRBD2; CDR3nt: TGTGCCAGCAGCACCGCTAGCGGGGCCTACAATGAGCAGTTCTTC; CDR3aa: CASSTASGAYNEQFF
v_gene: TRBV6-2/TRBV6-3; j_gene: TRBJ1-5; abundance: NA; d_gene: NA; CDR3nt: TGTGCCAGCAGTTACGGCCAGGGACTAGGTCAGCCCCAGCATTTT; CDR3aa: CASSYGQGLGQPQHF
v_gene: TRBV13; j_gene: TRBJ1-2; abundance: NA; d_gene: NA; CDR3nt: TGTGCCAGCAGCTTAGACCTAGGCGGATATGGCTACACCTTC; CDR3aa: CASSLDLGGYGYTF
v_gene: TRBV14; j_gene: TRBJ1-1; abundance: NA; d_gene: NA; CDR3nt: TGTGCCAGCAGCCAAGATCAAACAGCGGGCAGAATAGCTTTCTTT; CDR3aa: CASSQDQTAGRIAFF
v_gene: TRBV10-2; j_gene: TRBJ1-1; abundance: NA; d_gene: NA; CDR3nt: TGCGCCAGCAAGGATGGAGAGAACACTGAAGCTTTCTTT; CDR3aa: CASKDGENTEAFF
v_gene: TRBV2; j_gene: TRBJ1-2; abundance: NA; d_gene: NA; CDR3nt: TGTGCCAGCAGTGCGGGGGTTCTCTATGGCTACATCTTC; CDR3aa: CASSAGVLYGYIF